These T cell receptor beta chains were read from a single sample in a study of OX40 agonist ivuxolimab in advanced cancers. Data came from immunoSEQ multiplex PCR; TCRdb stores just in-frame clones and leaves some out. The sample has 76,000 or so clones; over 90% are singletons. The sequences come from CD4+ or CD8+ T cells sorted from blood, collected in a trial of the OX40 agonist ivuxolimab. The receptors derive from an adult with an advanced solid tumor such as melanoma, head and neck, liver or kidney cancer. The CDR3 runs from the conserved cysteine through the conserved F or W. D genes are given only for firm matches. Clone size is not always given. Where it is, it says once, few, many or a class for expanded clones.

clone_size,j_call,v_call,d_call,cdr3_aa,cdr3_nt
.,TRBJ1-6,TRBV30,.,CAWRGGSQIPLHF,TGTGCCTGGAGGGGGGGGTCTCAAATACCCCTCCACTTT
.,TRBJ2-7,TRBV4-3,.,CASSQERLGGQGLYEQYF,TGCGCCAGCAGCCAAGAACGTCTCGGAGGCCAGGGGCTCTACGAGCAGTACTTC
.,TRBJ2-7,TRBV20-1,.,CSALASYEQYF,TGCAGTGCTCTAGCGTCCTACGAGCAGTACTTC
.,TRBJ1-6,TRBV2,TRBD1,CASSDPRDRENNSPLHF,TGTGCCAGCAGTGACCCCCGGGACAGGGAGAATAATTCACCCCTCCACTTT
.,TRBJ1-2,TRBV12-5,TRBD1,CASGLRTGDGNYGYTF,TGTGCTAGTGGTTTAAGGACAGGGGATGGTAACTATGGCTACACCTTC
.,TRBJ1-3,TRBV7-8,.,CASSPTGGHGNTIYF,TGTGCCAGCAGTCCGACGGGGGGGCACGGAAACACCATATATTTT
.,TRBJ2-7,TRBV2,TRBD1,CASSWTGGAWEQYF,TGTGCCAGCAGTTGGACAGGGGGCGCCTGGGAGCAGTACTTC
once,TRBJ2-1,TRBV7-9,.,CASSLGYRSSYNEQFF,TGTGCCAGCAGCTTAGGGTACAGGAGCTCCTACAATGAGCAGTTCTTC
.,TRBJ2-7,TRBV11-2,TRBD2,CASSFSGRGYEQYF,TGTGCCAGCAGCTTCAGCGGGAGAGGATACGAGCAGTACTTC
.,TRBJ2-7,TRBV10-3,TRBD1,CATGQASMVYEQYF,TGTGCCACCGGACAGGCCTCAATGGTCTACGAGCAGTACTTC
.,TRBJ2-7,TRBV4-1,.,CASSQDSSPVYEQYF,TGCGCCAGCAGCCAAGACAGTTCACCCGTCTACGAGCAGTACTTC
.,TRBJ2-3,TRBV6-5,TRBD1,CASSSRGGPRADTQYF,TGTGCCAGCAGTTCCCGAGGGGGCCCCCGCGCAGATACGCAGTATTTT
.,TRBJ2-1,TRBV9,TRBD2,CASSVGGWTSGSPVFF,TGTGCCAGCAGCGTCGGGGGTTGGACTAGCGGCTCCCCAGTCTTCTTC
once,TRBJ2-7,TRBV5-6,TRBD1,CASRRQGVGIGYEQYF,TGTGCCAGCAGACGTCAGGGGGTAGGTATTGGCTACGAGCAGTACTTC
.,TRBJ2-7,TRBV7-8,.,CASSLAAGYEQYF,TGTGCCAGCAGCTTAGCGGCCGGTTACGAGCAGTACTTC
.,TRBJ2-2,TRBV10-2,TRBD2,CASCAGGPAGELFF,TGCGCCAGTTGTGCGGGAGGGCCTGCCGGGGAGCTGTTTTTT
.,TRBJ2-1,TRBV9,TRBD1,CASSARDRSSGEQFF,TGTGCCAGCAGCGCCCGGGACAGGTCCTCCGGTGAGCAGTTCTTC
once,TRBJ2-5,TRBV4-3,.,CASSQEATEETQYF,TGCGCCAGCAGCCAAGAAGCTACGGAAGAGACCCAGTACTTC
.,TRBJ2-5,TRBV6-5,.,CASSYGGGFPETQYF,TGTGCCAGCAGCTATGGAGGGGGGTTCCCGGAGACCCAGTACTTC
.,TRBJ1-2,TRBV2,.,CASSGGQFYGYTF,TGTGCCAGCAGTGGGGGACAATTCTATGGCTACACCTTC
.,TRBJ2-3,TRBV6-1,.,CASSPGLHTQYF,TGTGCCAGCAGCCCCGGCCTACATACGCAGTATTTT